These 21 T cell receptor beta chains were all obtained from the same sample, sequenced in a study of metastatic and nonmetastatic thyroid tumors. The entire patient cohort was treatment-naive prior to thyroid surgery. TCRdb re-analyzed the PCR reads through MiXCR. The data show tens of thousands of clones, over 20% seen once. The sample was blood. The receptor source for this set is a female donor with papillary thyroid cancer or a benign thyroid nodule (not recorded which). Some clones in this sample may be carry-over from other donors' samples.

This chain links TRBV6-2 or TRBV6-3 with TRBJ2-5, with 8 bases fitting TRBD2. CDR1 is MNHEY, CDR2 SVGEGT, per germline. Trimming took 6 bases from V and 7 from J; bases not matched to a gene: 22. The CDR3 totals 18 residues. DNA of the CDR3: TGTGCCAGCAGCGGAATAACCGAACCGGGACTAGGCGGATCGACCCAGTACTTC. This encodes CASSGITEPGLGGSTQYF.

A word on this clone: It may be a read error: a sequence one base away is much more abundant. The same CDR3 is also encoded by other DNA sequences in this sample. V and J are TRBV30 and TRBJ1-6, with 8 bases that match TRBD1. The CDR3 extends over 13 amino acids. The germline CDR1 and CDR2 sequences are GTSNPN and SVGIG (reference sequence). CDR3 nucleotides: TGTGCTTGGAGCGCTGGGACAGGTTCACCCCTCCACTTT. Amino acids: CAWSAGTGSPLHF. Together with reference TRBV30 and TRBJ1-6, the CDR3 gives the full variable domain: SQTIHQWPATLVQPVGSPLSLECTVEGTSNPNLYWYRQAAGRGLQLLFYSVGIGQISSEVPQNLSASRPQDRQFILSSKKLLLSDSGFYLCAWSAGTGSPLHFGNGTRLTVT.

V is TRBV27 and J is TRBJ2-2, with 16 bases identical to TRBD2. Trimming cost V 5 bases and J 7 bases; bases outside gene matches: 10. The CDR3 is 18 amino acids. Germline lookup yields CDR1 MNHEY and CDR2 SMNVEV (reference sequence). For the CDR3, the DNA is TGTGCCAGCAGTAGATCCGGGACTAGCGGGAGGGCCTTCGGGGAGCTGTTTTTT. Its protein product is CASSRSGTSGRAFGELFF.

This clone was counted many times. Other DNA sequences from this sample encode an identical CDR3 as well. V usage is TRBV28 and J usage is TRBJ1-1; D possibly corresponds to TRBD1 (5 bases). Trimming took off 8 bases at V and 5 bases at J, with 12 bases between the two ends. Germline CDR1 MDHEN, CDR2 SYDVKM. The CDR3 loop spans 12 amino acids. The CDR3 region is CASGQGRTEAFF. The CDR3 DNA sequence: TGTGCCAGCGGGCAGGGTAGGACTGAAGCTTTCTTT.

This clone appeared many times. The chain employs TRBV10-3 and TRBJ2-5; no clear D. CDR3 length: 13 amino acids. Trimming cost V 4 bases and J 4 bases, with 10 bases left between them. Germline V CDR1 and CDR2: ENHRY, SYGVKD. CDR3: CAISGGNPETQYF. The DNA of the CDR3 is TGTGCCATCAGTGGCGGCAACCCAGAGACCCAGTACTTC.

This clone showed up many times. The V gene is TRBV9, the J gene TRBJ2-2, with D perhaps TRBD2 (5 bases). The CDR3 has 14 amino acids. Germline CDR1 is SGDLS and CDR2 is YYNGEE. V was trimmed by 0 bases and J by 6 bases, leaving 9 bases between them. CDR3 protein: CASSVVSESGELFF. In nucleotides, the CDR3 is TGTGCCAGCAGCGTAGTTAGCGAATCCGGGGAGCTGTTTTTT.

This clone was seen only a few times. This chain uses TRBV7-2 with TRBJ1-6, with D perhaps TRBD1 (6 bases). Germline CDR1 and CDR2: SGHTA and FQGNSA. CDR3 length: 14 residues. The V end was cut by 5 bases, the J end by 9 bases, with 14 bases between. The CDR3 sequence is CASSRVGGRSPLHF. Here the CDR3 DNA reads TGTGCCAGCAGCCGGGTGGGGGGGCGTTCACCCCTCCACTTT.

This clone occurred many times. The chain is built from TRBV5-1 and TRBJ2-6; 9 bases are shared with TRBD1. The germline V gene has CDR1 SGHRS and CDR2 YFSETQ. J gave up 0 bases and V 3 bases, and 4 bases lay outside the gene matches. The CDR3 extends over 17 amino acids. CDR3 residues: CASSSGQGPSGANVLTF. CDR3 DNA: TGCGCCAGCAGCTCCGGACAGGGGCCCTCTGGGGCCAACGTCCTGACTTTC. Full variable domain (outside the CDR3, taken from reference TRBV5-1 and TRBJ2-6): KAGVTQTPRYLIKTRGQQVTLSCSPISGHRSVSWYQQTPGQGLQFLFEYFSETQRNKGNFPGRFSGRQFSNSRSEMNVSTLELGDSALYLCASSSGQGPSGANVLTFGAGSRLTVL.

To note about this clone: An end of the junction does not agree with germline; a read error may underlie this. This sequence joins TRBV20-1 and TRBJ1-1; TRBD1 is a possible D gene (6 bases). The CDR3 totals 13 residues. The germline V gene has CDR1 DFQATT and CDR2 SNEGSKA (reference sequence). In nucleotides, the CDR3 is TGCAGTGTGCTCTTGGCTGGGGGCACTGTAGCTTTCTTT. It encodes CSVLLAGGTVAFF.

The rearrangement uses TRBV6-1 and TRBJ2-1, with 13 nucleotides matching TRBD2. This CDR3 contains 18 residues. Germline V gene sequence: CDR1 MNHNS, CDR2 SASEGT. J lost 4 bases, V lost 8 bases, and 14 bases had no gene match. CDR3 protein: CASCGRTSGSGAYNEQFF. The CDR3 DNA sequence: TGTGCCAGCTGTGGACGGACTAGCGGGAGCGGGGCATACAATGAGCAGTTCTTC.

The sample holds many counts of this clone. This chain links TRBV20-1 with TRBJ2-1, with 7 positions matching TRBD1. Germline V gene lookup returns CDR1 DFQATT and CDR2 SNEGSKA (reference sequence). The CDR3 is 17 amino acids. V gave up 0 bases and J gave up 3 bases; unmatched junction bases: 11. CDR3 sequence: CSARDRLNRQGYNEQFF. In DNA form, the CDR3 reads TGCAGTGCTAGAGATCGGCTAAACCGACAGGGCTACAATGAGCAGTTCTTC.

The gene calls are TRBV7-2 and TRBJ2-7; unclear D gene. The CDR3 spans 14 residues. V was shortened by 5 bases and J by 2 bases, with 13 bases between the two germline ends. Germline V gene lookup returns CDR1 SGHTA and CDR2 FQGNSA. CDR3 bases: TGTGCCAGCAGCCACCGCCAGGCTCCCTACGAGCAGTACTTC. This sequence encodes CASSHRQAPYEQYF.

Worth noting for this clone: Germline is not matched at one junction end, which may reflect a read error. This chain uses TRBV4-3 with TRBJ2-7, with unresolved D. The CDR3 length is 14 residues. In germline, CDR1 is LGHNA, CDR2 YSLEER. CDR3 sequence: CASTQGLQLYELYF. CDR3 sequence (DNA): TGCGCCAGCACCCAAGGCCTACAGTTATACGAGCTGTACTTC.

This clone occurred many times. The genes are TRBV24-1 and TRBJ1-5; D is unclear. Trimming left V 4 bases short and J 5 bases short, with 14 bases between. The CDR3 is 15 residues long. CDR1 KGHDR and CDR2 SFDVKD come from the germline V gene. The CDR3 nucleotides read TGTGCCACCAGTGACCCCCGGGGTCAAGATCAGCCCCAGCATTTT. Translating gives CATSDPRGQDQPQHF.

In this sample, this clone turned up many times. The gene calls are TRBV7-2 and TRBJ2-5; 10 nucleotides match TRBD2. V gave up 5 bases and J gave up 4 bases; unmatched junction bases: 10. The germline CDR1 and CDR2 sequences are SGHTA and FQGNSA. This CDR3 is 16 amino acids long. The CDR3 coding sequence is TGTGCCAGCAGCCTCACAAGCGGGGGGGTTTCAGAGACCCAGTACTTC. This encodes CASSLTSGGVSETQYF.

In this sample, this clone turned up many times. V is TRBV24-1 and J is TRBJ2-3; 12 positions match TRBD2. The CDR3 extends over 17 amino acids. Germline lookup yields CDR1 KGHDR and CDR2 SFDVKD. V lost 2 bases to trimming and J lost 4 bases; unmatched junction nucleotides: 6. CDR3 DNA: TGTGCCACCAGTGATTCCCGGACTAGCGGGAATCCAGATACGCAGTATTTT. It specifies CATSDSRTSGNPDTQYF.

The table lists this clone with many counts. This sequence joins TRBV19 and TRBJ1-4, with unresolved D. This CDR3 has 14 residues. Per germline, CDR1 LNHDA and CDR2 SQIVND (reference sequence). V was shortened by 4 bases and J by 7 bases, with 13 bases between the two germline ends. Here the CDR3 DNA reads TGTGCCAGTAGTAGTGGGCGTTTTGGTGAAAAACTGTTTTTT. Its translation is CASSSGRFGEKLFF.

There are many counts of this clone. The chain has TRBV11-2 and TRBJ1-6; maybe TRBD1 (6 bases). V lost 7 bases to trimming and J lost 4 bases, with 8 bases between them. The germline V gene has CDR1 SGHAT and CDR2 FQNNGV. The length of the CDR3 is 13 residues. The CDR3 DNA follows: TGTGCCAGCATAGGGGGTTATAATTCACCCCTCCACTTT. It yields the protein CASIGGYNSPLHF.

This clone has a single count. One junction end disagrees with the germline gene, perhaps due to a read error. This chain joins TRBV30 and TRBJ2-7, with D tentatively TRBD2 (5 bases). In germline, CDR1 is GTSNPN, CDR2 SVGIG (reference sequence). This CDR3 is built from 14 residues. The DNA for the CDR3 is TGTGCCTGTACCCTAACGAGGGCGCTCTACGGGCAGTACTTC. This encodes CACTLTRALYGQYF.

This clone appeared many times. The CDR3 DNA reads TGTGCCAGCAGCCAAGTCGGGGGCGTAAACGAGCAGTACTTC. Residues: CASSQVGGVNEQYF. This sequence joins TRBV4-2 and TRBJ2-7, with D perhaps matching TRBD1 or TRBD2 (6 bases each). V was clipped by 1 base and J by 5 bases, with 12 bases between them. The V gene's germline CDR1 is LGHNA and CDR2 YNFKEQ. The CDR3 totals 14 residues.

This clone was found many times. The chain uses TRBV11-2 and TRBJ1-3; 7 positions agree with TRBD1. With 5 bases clipped from V and 7 bases from J, the junction kept 5 bases outside the gene matches. Germline loops: CDR1 SGHAT, CDR2 FQNNGV. CDR3 length equals 13 residues. CDR3 sequence (DNA): TGTGCCAGCAGCCTTGGACAGGCCAACACCATATATTTT. Its translation: CASSLGQANTIYF. Looking up the rest from reference TRBV11-2 and TRBJ1-3 gives the full variable domain: EAGVAQSPRYKIIEKRQSVAFWCNPISGHATLYWYQQILGQGPKLLIQFQNNGVVDDSQLPKDRFSAERLKGVDSTLKIQPAKLEDSAVYLCASSLGQANTIYFGEGSWLTVV.